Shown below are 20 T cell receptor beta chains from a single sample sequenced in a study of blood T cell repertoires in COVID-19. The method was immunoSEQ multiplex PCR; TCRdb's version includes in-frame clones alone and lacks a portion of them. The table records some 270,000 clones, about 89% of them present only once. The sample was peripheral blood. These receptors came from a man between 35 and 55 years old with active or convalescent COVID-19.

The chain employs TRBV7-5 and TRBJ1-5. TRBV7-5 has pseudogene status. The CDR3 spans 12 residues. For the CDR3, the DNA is TGTGTCAGAAGTCCCCCCGTGCAGCCCCAGCATTTT. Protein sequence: CVRSPPVQPQHF.

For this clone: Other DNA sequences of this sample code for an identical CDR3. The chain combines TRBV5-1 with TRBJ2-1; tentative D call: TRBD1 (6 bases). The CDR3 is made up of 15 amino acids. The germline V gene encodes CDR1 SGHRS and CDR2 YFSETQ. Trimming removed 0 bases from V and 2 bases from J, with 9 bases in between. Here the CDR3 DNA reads TGCGCCAGCAGCTTGGTAGGGGGTCCCTACAATGAGCAGTTCTTC. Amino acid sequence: CASSLVGGPYNEQFF. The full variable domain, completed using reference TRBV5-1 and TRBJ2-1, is KAGVTQTPRYLIKTRGQQVTLSCSPISGHRSVSWYQQTPGQGLQFLFEYFSETQRNKGNFPGRFSGRQFSNSRSEMNVSTLELGDSALYLCASSLVGGPYNEQFFGPGTRLTVL.

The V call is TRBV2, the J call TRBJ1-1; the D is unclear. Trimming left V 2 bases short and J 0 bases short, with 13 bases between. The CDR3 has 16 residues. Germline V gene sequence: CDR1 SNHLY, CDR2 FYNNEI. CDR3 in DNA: TGTGCCAGCAGTGAATCTTTACAGCTCATGAACACTGAAGCTTTCTTT. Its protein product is CASSESLQLMNTEAFF.

As DNA, the CDR3 is TGCGCCAGCAGAGGGGTGAGCACTGAAGCTTTCTTT. Encoded protein: CASRGVSTEAFF. The rearrangement joins TRBV4-1 to TRBJ1-1; maybe TRBD1 (5 bases). CDR3 size: 12 residues. Germline V gene data show CDR1 as MGHRA and CDR2 as YSYEKL. The V end lost 6 bases, the J end lost 4 bases, and 9 bases lay between the germline ends.

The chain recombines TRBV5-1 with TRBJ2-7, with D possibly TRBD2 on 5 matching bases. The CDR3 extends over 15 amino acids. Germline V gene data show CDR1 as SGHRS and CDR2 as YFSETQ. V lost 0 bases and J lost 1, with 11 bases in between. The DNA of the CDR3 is TGCGCCAGCAGCTTGGGGACTTTTTTTTCCTACGAGCAGTACTTC. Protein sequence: CASSLGTFFSYEQYF.

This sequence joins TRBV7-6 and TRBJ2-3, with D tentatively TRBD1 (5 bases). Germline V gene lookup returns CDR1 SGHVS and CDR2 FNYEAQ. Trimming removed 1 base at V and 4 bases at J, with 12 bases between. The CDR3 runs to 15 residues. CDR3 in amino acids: CASSLVQGRADTQYF. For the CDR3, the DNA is TGTGCCAGCAGCTTAGTCCAGGGAAGGGCAGATACGCAGTATTTT.

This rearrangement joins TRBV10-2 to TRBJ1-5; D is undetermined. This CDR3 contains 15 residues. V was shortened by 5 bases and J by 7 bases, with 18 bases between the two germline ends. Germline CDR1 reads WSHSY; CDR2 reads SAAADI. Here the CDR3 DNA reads TGCGCCAGCAGTTCTTCCTCCGGGTTTCGACAGCCCCAGCATTTT. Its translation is CASSSSSGFRQPQHF.

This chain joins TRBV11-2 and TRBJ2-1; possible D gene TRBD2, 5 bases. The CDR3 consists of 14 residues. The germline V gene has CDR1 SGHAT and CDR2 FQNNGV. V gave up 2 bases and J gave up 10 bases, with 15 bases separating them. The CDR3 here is CASSLMGVSGEQFF. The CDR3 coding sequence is TGTGCCAGCAGCTTAATGGGAGTCTCCGGAGAGCAGTTCTTC.

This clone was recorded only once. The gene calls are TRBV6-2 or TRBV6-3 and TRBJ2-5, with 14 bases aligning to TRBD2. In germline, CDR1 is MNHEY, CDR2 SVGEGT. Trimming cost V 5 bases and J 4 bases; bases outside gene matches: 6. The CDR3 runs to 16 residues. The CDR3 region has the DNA TGTGCCAGCAGTCAACCGGGACTAGCGGGGGCAGAGACCCAGTACTTC. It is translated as CASSQPGLAGAETQYF.

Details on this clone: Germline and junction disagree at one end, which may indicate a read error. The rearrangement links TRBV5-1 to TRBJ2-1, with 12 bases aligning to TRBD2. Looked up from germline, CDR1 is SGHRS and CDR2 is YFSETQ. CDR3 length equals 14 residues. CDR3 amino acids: CASIEGLAGGERFF. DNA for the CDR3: TGCGCCAGCATTGAAGGTCTAGCGGGAGGGGAGCGGTTCTTC.

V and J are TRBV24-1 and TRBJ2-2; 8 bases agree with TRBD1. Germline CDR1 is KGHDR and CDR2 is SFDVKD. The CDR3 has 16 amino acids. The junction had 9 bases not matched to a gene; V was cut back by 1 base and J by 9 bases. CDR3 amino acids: CATSDLRGQVVRELFF. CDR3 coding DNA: TGTGCCACCAGTGATTTAAGGGGACAGGTCGTGAGGGAGCTGTTTTTT.

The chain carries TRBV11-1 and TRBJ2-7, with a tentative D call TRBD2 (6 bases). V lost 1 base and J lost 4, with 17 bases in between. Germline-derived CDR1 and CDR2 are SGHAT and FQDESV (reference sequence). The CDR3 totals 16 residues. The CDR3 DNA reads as TGTGCCAGCAGCTTAGTATCGGGAGCCTCTTTTTACGAGCAGTACTTC. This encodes CASSLVSGASFYEQYF.

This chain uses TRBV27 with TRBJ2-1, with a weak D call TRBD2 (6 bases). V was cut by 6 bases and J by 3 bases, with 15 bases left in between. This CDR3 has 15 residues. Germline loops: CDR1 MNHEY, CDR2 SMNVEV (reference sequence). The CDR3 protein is CASSPTRWGYNEQFF. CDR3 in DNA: TGTGCCAGCAGCCCGACTAGATGGGGCTACAATGAGCAGTTCTTC.

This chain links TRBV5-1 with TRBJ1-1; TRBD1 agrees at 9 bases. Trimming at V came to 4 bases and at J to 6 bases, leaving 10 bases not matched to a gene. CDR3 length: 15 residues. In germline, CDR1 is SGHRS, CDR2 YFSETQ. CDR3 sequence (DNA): TGCGCCAGCAGCGACGACAGGGGGGTGATCGCTGAAGCTTTCTTT. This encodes CASSDDRGVIAEAFF. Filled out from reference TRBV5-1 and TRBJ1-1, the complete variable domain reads KAGVTQTPRYLIKTRGQQVTLSCSPISGHRSVSWYQQTPGQGLQFLFEYFSETQRNKGNFPGRFSGRQFSNSRSEMNVSTLELGDSALYLCASSDDRGVIAEAFFGQGTRLTVV.

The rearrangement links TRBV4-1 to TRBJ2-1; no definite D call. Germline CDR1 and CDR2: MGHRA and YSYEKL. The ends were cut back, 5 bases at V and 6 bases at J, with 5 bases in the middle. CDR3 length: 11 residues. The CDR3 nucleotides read TGCGCCAGCAGCGAGAGCAATGAGCAGTTCTTC. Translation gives CASSESNEQFF.

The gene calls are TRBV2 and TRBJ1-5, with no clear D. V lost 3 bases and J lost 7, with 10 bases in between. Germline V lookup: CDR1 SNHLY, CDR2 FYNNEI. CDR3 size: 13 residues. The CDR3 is CASSDSGRQPQHF. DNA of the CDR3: TGTGCCAGCAGTGACAGTGGCCGCCAGCCCCAGCATTTT.

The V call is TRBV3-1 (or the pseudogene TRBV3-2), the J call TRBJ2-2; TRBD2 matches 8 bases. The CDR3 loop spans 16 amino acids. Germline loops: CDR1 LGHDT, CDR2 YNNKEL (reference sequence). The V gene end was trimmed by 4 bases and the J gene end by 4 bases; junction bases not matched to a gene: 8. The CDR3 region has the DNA TGTGCCAGCAGCCTATCGACTAGCGAGGGCACCGGGGAGCTGTTTTTT. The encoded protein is CASSLSTSEGTGELFF.

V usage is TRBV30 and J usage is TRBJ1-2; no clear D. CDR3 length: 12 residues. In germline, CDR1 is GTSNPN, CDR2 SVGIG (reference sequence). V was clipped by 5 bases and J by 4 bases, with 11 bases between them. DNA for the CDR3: TGTGCCTGGCGGCGGGGTTCCTATGGCTACACCTTC. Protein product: CAWRRGSYGYTF.

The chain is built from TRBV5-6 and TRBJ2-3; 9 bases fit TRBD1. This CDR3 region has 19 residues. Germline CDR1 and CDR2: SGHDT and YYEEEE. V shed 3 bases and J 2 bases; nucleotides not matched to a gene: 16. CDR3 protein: CASSYPTGGGNRYTDTQYF. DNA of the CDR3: TGTGCCAGCAGCTACCCGACAGGGGGGGGGAACCGTTACACAGATACGCAGTATTTT.

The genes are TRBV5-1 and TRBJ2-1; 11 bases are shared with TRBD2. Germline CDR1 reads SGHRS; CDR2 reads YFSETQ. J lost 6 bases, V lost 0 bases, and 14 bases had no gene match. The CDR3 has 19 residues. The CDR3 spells CASSLAPLTSGSSGNEQFF. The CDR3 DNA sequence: TGCGCCAGCAGCTTGGCCCCCCTTACTAGCGGGAGTTCGGGCAATGAGCAGTTCTTC.